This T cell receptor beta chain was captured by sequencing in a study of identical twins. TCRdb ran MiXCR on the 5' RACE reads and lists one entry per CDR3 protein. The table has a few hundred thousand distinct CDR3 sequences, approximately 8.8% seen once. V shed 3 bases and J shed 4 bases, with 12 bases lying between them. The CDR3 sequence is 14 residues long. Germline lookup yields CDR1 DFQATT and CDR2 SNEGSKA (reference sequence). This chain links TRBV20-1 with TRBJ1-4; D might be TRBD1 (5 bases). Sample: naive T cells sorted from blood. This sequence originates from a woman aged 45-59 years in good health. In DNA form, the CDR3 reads TGCAGTGCTAGTCTGGGGCAGAATAATGAAAAACTGTTTTTT. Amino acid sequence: CSASLGQNNEKLFF.